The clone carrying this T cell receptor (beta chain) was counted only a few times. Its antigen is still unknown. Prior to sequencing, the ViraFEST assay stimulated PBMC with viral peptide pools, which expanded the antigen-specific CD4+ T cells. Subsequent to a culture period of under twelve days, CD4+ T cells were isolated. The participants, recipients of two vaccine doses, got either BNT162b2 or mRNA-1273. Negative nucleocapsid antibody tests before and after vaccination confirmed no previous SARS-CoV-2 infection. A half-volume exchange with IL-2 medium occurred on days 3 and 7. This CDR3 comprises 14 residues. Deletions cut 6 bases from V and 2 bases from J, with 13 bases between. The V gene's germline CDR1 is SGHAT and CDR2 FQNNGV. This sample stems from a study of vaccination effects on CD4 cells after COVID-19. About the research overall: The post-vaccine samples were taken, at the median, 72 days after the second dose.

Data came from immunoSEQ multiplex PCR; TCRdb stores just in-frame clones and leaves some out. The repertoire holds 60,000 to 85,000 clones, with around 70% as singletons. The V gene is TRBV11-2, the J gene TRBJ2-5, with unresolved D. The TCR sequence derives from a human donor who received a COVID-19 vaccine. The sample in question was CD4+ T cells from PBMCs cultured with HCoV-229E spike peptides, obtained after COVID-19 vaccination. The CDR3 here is CASSPATDQETQYF. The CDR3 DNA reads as TGTGCCAGCAGTCCTGCTACCGATCAAGAGACCCAGTACTTC.